The sequence of this TCR beta chain was determined in a study of blood T cell repertoires in COVID-19. Study overall: Nucleic acid was either cDNA or gDNA, and it came from T cells, B-cell-depleted T cells, or PBMCs.

Under the authors' procedure: Estimates of nucleated cell counts were drawn from the amplification of reference gene primers. The method was immunoSEQ multiplex PCR; TCRdb's version includes in-frame clones alone and lacks a portion of them. D and trimming were read from the DNA, whereas the V and J calls and clone size are those reported in that table. In the table there are approximately 23,000 clones, about nine tenths of which are singletons. Germline V gives CDR1 SGHNT, CDR2 YYREEE (reference sequence). CDR3 length equals 15 residues. V was shortened by 2 bases and J by 6 bases, with 17 bases between the two germline ends.

The chain has TRBV5-4 and TRBJ1-1; tentative D call: TRBD1 (5 bases). The source material was peripheral blood. The clonotype originates from a man between 65 and 80 years old with acute or convalescent COVID-19. The DNA for the CDR3 is TGTGCCAGCAGCTTTGATGGGGCCGGGTGGGCTGAAGCTTTCTTT. This sequence encodes CASSFDGAGWAEAFF.